This passage covers 2 T cell receptor beta chains from one sample sequenced in a study of T cell responses to AZD1222 COVID-19 vaccine. Clones were read by immunoSEQ multiplex PCR, and TCRdb kept only the in-frame ones, dropping some. Among fewer than 90,000 clones listed, 88% were seen once. Source: peripheral blood, taken on day 0 of AZD1222 vaccination. Receptor source: an adult in good health.

This chain links TRBV28 with TRBJ2-3, with 7 bases that match TRBD1. The CDR3 runs to 14 residues. Germline CDR1 is MDHEN and CDR2 is SYDVKM. Trimming at V came to 11 bases and at J to 2 bases, leaving 10 bases not matched to a gene. Here the CDR3 reads CAHRGWTNTDTQYF. The CDR3 bases are TGTGCCCACAGGGGTTGGACCAACACAGATACGCAGTATTTT.

The sample holds one count of this clone. The chain links TRBV18 to TRBJ2-7; D gene unclear. The germline V gene has CDR1 KGHSH and CDR2 LQKENI. V lost 5 bases and J lost 0, with 17 bases in between. This CDR3 is built from 16 residues. CDR3 coding DNA: TGTGCCAGCTCATACACAGCTGAAATGAGCTCCTACGAGCAGTACTTC. It translates to CASSYTAEMSSYEQYF.